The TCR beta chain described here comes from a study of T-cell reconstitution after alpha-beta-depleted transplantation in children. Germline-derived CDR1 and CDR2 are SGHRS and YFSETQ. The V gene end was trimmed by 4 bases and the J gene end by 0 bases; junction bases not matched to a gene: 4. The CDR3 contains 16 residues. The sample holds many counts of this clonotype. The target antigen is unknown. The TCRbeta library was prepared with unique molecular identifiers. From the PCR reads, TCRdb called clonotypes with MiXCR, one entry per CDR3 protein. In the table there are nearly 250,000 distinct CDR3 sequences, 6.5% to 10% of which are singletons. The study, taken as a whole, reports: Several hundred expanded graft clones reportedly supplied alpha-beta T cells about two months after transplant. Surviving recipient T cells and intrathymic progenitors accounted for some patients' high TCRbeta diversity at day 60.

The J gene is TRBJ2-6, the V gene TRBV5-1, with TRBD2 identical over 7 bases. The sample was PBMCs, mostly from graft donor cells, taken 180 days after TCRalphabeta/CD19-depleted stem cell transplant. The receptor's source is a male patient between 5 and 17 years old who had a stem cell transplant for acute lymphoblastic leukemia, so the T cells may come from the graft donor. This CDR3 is CASSPREVSGANVLTF. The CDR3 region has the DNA TGCGCCAGCAGCCCCCGGGAGGTCTCTGGGGCCAACGTCCTGACTTTC.